Presented here are 20 T cell receptor beta chains from one specimen sequenced in a study of blood T cell repertoires in COVID-19. The method was immunoSEQ multiplex PCR; TCRdb's version includes in-frame clones alone and lacks a portion of them. The sample carries about 120,000 clones, roughly 87% recorded once. Sequencing was done on a sample of peripheral blood. These receptor sequences come from a human donor in a cohort sampled during active COVID-19.

The gene calls are TRBV19 and TRBJ2-7; D remains unclear. The CDR3 length is 13 residues. The germline V and J ends were trimmed by 9 bases and 0 bases, with 12 bases remaining between them. Germline loops: CDR1 LNHDA, CDR2 SQIVND (reference sequence). CDR3 nucleotides: TGTGCCAGCCACCCCCACGGCTCCTACGAGCAGTACTTC. Translation: CASHPHGSYEQYF.

This clone was detected only once. The V and J genes are TRBV6-5 and TRBJ2-1, with D possibly matching TRBD1 (5 bases). The CDR3 extends over 13 amino acids. Germline CDR1 is MNHEY and CDR2 is SVGAGI. V was shortened by 0 bases and J by 13 bases, with 13 bases between the two germline ends. CDR3 sequence (DNA): TGTGCCAGCAGTTACTCGGGGCCCTTGGTCCAGTTCTTC. It is translated as CASSYSGPLVQFF.

V usage is TRBV6-5 and J usage is TRBJ2-5; the D is unclear. This CDR3 is 14 amino acids long. Germline V CDR1 and CDR2: MNHEY, SVGAGI. V was shortened by 6 bases and J by 3 bases, with 14 bases between the two germline ends. The CDR3 region is CASRIGSAKETQYF. The CDR3 DNA reads as TGTGCCAGCAGGATCGGGTCAGCGAAAGAGACCCAGTACTTC.

This chain joins TRBV5-5 and TRBJ2-5; D gene uncertain. Germline V lookup: CDR1 SGHKS, CDR2 YYEKEE (reference sequence). CDR3 length: 12 amino acids. The germline V and J ends were trimmed by 4 bases and 0 bases, with 4 bases remaining between them. CDR3 amino acids: CASSRYQETQYF. The CDR3 DNA reads as TGTGCCAGCAGCCGGTACCAAGAGACCCAGTACTTC.

This chain connects TRBV12-5 to TRBJ1-5; D ambiguous. The V end was cut by 1 base, the J end by 2 bases, with 9 bases between. The CDR3 sequence is 15 residues long. Germline V gene lookup returns CDR1 LGHNT and CDR2 FRNRAP. The CDR3 sequence is CASGLDTQGNQPQHF. DNA of the CDR3: TGTGCTAGTGGTTTGGATACCCAGGGCAATCAGCCCCAGCATTTT.

The chain carries TRBV7-9 and TRBJ2-2; D may be TRBD2 (7 bases). Trimming removed 7 bases at V and 0 bases at J, with 15 bases between. The CDR3 consists of 16 residues. Germline lookup yields CDR1 SEHNR and CDR2 FQNEAQ (reference sequence). CDR3 sequence reads: CASTAGANANTGELFF. CDR3 bases: TGTGCCAGCACGGCGGGGGCCAACGCGAACACCGGGGAGCTGTTTTTT. Full variable domain (missing parts from reference TRBV7-9 and TRBJ2-2): DTGVSQNPRHKITKRGQNVTFRCDPISEHNRLYWYRQTLGQGPEFLTYFQNEAQLEKSRLLSDRFSAERPKGSFSTLEIQRTEQGDSAMYLCASTAGANANTGELFFGEGSRLTVL.

The chain combines TRBV18 with TRBJ1-1, with D uncertain. Trimming took 5 bases from V and 0 from J, leaving 10 bases between them. CDR3 size: 14 residues. CDR1 KGHSH and CDR2 LQKENI come from the germline V gene. CDR3 region: CASSEGLLNTEAFF. In nucleotides, the CDR3 is TGTGCCAGCTCAGAGGGCCTCTTGAACACTGAAGCTTTCTTT.

This chain links TRBV19 with TRBJ2-2, with 8 bases lining up with TRBD1. Germline lookup yields CDR1 LNHDA and CDR2 SQIVND (reference sequence). The CDR3 contains 14 residues. The V and J ends lost 4 bases and 5 bases, in that order; junction bases with no gene match: 3. The chain's CDR3 is CASSSDRGTGELFF. CDR3 DNA: TGTGCCAGTAGTAGCGACAGGGGAACCGGGGAGCTGTTTTTT.

In its sample, this clone was seen a few times. The CDR3 protein is CASRSGGDSPLHF. As DNA, the CDR3 is TGTGCCAGCAGATCCGGGGGGGATTCACCCCTCCACTTT. J is TRBJ1-6 and V is TRBV12-3 or TRBV12-4; TRBD1 might be the D (5 bases). Trimming removed 6 bases from V and 8 bases from J, with 11 bases in between. The CDR3 runs 13 residues.

The chain couples TRBV6-5 to TRBJ1-1, with 9 nucleotides matching TRBD1. In germline, CDR1 is MNHEY, CDR2 SVGAGI. The junction had 6 bases not matched to a gene; V was cut back by 4 bases and J by 6 bases. This CDR3 is 14 amino acids long. CDR3 residues: CASSLDRGSAEAFF. CDR3 coding DNA: TGTGCCAGCAGTTTAGACAGGGGGTCTGCTGAAGCTTTCTTT.

The sample holds one count of this clone. This chain links TRBV3-1 (or the pseudogene TRBV3-2) with TRBJ1-4; 7 bases map to TRBD1. The CDR3 runs 16 residues. Germline V CDR1 and CDR2: LGHDT, YNNKEL (reference sequence). The J segment lost 1 base and the V segment lost 4 bases, leaving 6 bases of the junction unmatched. As DNA, the CDR3 is TGTGCCAGCAGCCGGAACAGGGGTGTAACTAATGAAAAACTGTTTTTT. This codes for CASSRNRGVTNEKLFF.

Concerning this clone itself: This specimen includes other DNA sequences encoding the same CDR3. The chain uses TRBV7-3 and TRBJ1-1; 7 nucleotides line up with TRBD1. Germline loops: CDR1 SGHTA, CDR2 FQGTGA. The CDR3 loop spans 13 amino acids. The V gene end was trimmed by 4 bases and the J gene end by 3 bases; junction bases not matched to a gene: 2. CDR3 bases: TGTGCCAGCAGCTCTCAGGGGGACACTGAAGCTTTCTTT. This sequence encodes CASSSQGDTEAFF.

This chain connects TRBV19 to TRBJ1-5; TRBD1 might be the D (5 bases). The CDR3 has 17 amino acids. Trimming cost V 4 bases and J 7 bases, with 23 bases left between them. The germline V gene has CDR1 LNHDA and CDR2 SQIVND (reference sequence). The CDR3 spells CASSTRGTSNLFQPQHF. CDR3 coding DNA: TGTGCCAGTAGTACCCGGGGGACGTCCAACCTCTTCCAGCCCCAGCATTTT.

The J gene is TRBJ2-7, the V gene TRBV7-9; 10 bases align to TRBD2. The germline gives CDR1 SEHNR, CDR2 FQNEAQ (reference sequence). V lost 3 bases, J lost 3 bases, and 5 bases stayed unmatched. This CDR3 is built from 15 residues. Here the CDR3 DNA reads TGTGCCAGCAGCTTCGTACTAGCGGGGCGCTACGAGCAGTACTTC. It is translated as CASSFVLAGRYEQYF.

The rearrangement uses TRBV5-8 and TRBJ1-4; 7 bases fit TRBD1. This CDR3 region has 15 residues. V lost 0 bases and J lost 8; bases outside the gene matches: 7. Germline V gene sequence: CDR1 SGHTS, CDR2 YDEGEE. The CDR3 sequence is CASSLATGYWEKLFF. The CDR3 DNA reads TGTGCCAGCAGCTTGGCGACAGGGTATTGGGAAAAACTGTTTTTT.

The chain couples TRBV6-1 to TRBJ1-6; unclear D gene. The germline gives CDR1 MNHNS, CDR2 SASEGT. This CDR3 is 15 amino acids long. The ends were cut back, 1 base at V and 7 bases at J, with 11 bases in the middle. The CDR3 DNA is TGTGCCAGCAGTGAAGTCGCGGCCAGAAATTCACCCCTCCACTTT. This codes for CASSEVAARNSPLHF.

This chain uses TRBV27 with TRBJ1-2, with 9 bases matching TRBD1. V was pared by 6 bases and J by 4 bases, with 9 bases of the junction left unmatched. The germline V gene has CDR1 MNHEY and CDR2 SMNVEV (reference sequence). The CDR3 is 15 residues long. Here the CDR3 reads CASRLSRDRAYGYTF. The CDR3 DNA sequence: TGTGCCAGCAGACTTTCCCGGGACAGGGCCTATGGCTACACCTTC.

This sequence joins TRBV19 and TRBJ2-1, with 9 bases aligning to TRBD2. This CDR3 is built from 14 residues. V dropped 6 bases and J dropped 8; count of bases not matched to a gene: 8. CDR1 is LNHDA, CDR2 SQIVND, per germline (reference sequence). CDR3 in amino acids: CASRTSGLGDEQFF. In DNA form, the CDR3 reads TGTGCCAGTAGGACTAGCGGCCTCGGGGATGAGCAGTTCTTC.

Comments on this clone: It is unclear where the CDR3 begins or ends on the DNA, so no DNA is shown, and the CDR3 is as TCRdb lists it. The sample carries other DNA sequences with the same CDR3. The chain recombines TRBV12-3 or TRBV12-4 with TRBJ1-5. The length of the CDR3 is 12 amino acids, counting both ends. This CDR3 is CASSSSYQPQHF.

This chain joins TRBV19 and TRBJ2-5; 10 nucleotides agree with TRBD1. CDR3 length: 15 residues. From germline, CDR1 is LNHDA and CDR2 SQIVND (reference sequence). V shed 7 bases, J shed 7 bases, and the junction held 12 bases outside the gene matches. The DNA for the CDR3 is TGTGCCAGTACCCGAAATGGACAGGGGGAAGGGACCCAGTACTTC. Its translation is CASTRNGQGEGTQYF.